A single sample is the source of the 17 T cell receptor beta chains below, sequenced in a study of cytomegalovirus exposure and HLA in healthy donors. The PCR contained 60 Vbeta and 13 Jbeta primers. The data were produced by immunoSEQ multiplex PCR, yet TCRdb's version contains in-frame clones alone and is incomplete. The sample has approximately 100,000 clones, around 80% seen once. Sample: PBMCs. All receptors come from a middle-aged woman in good health and CMV-seronegative.

This clone was seen more than once but under ten times. V is TRBV6-5 and J is TRBJ1-2, with a weak D call TRBD1 (5 bases). Deletions cut 2 bases from V and 4 bases from J, with 14 bases between. CDR1 is MNHEY, CDR2 SVGAGI, per germline. This CDR3 spans 15 amino acids. CDR3 sequence: CASSYERGPAYGYTF. The CDR3, as DNA: TGTGCCAGCAGTTACGAAAGGGGTCCAGCCTATGGCTACACCTTC.

This clone was seen only a few times. J is TRBJ2-7 and V is TRBV29-1; D not resolved. The CDR3 runs to 12 residues. CDR1 and CDR2 from the germline V gene are SQVTM and ANQGSEA. Trimming pared 6 bases from V and 3 bases from J, leaving 12 bases between. The DNA of the CDR3 is TGCAGCGTCAAGGTCCAGGACTACGAGCAGTACTTC. It codes for CSVKVQDYEQYF.

V is TRBV7-9 and J is TRBJ1-1; D may be TRBD1 (6 bases). Per germline, CDR1 SEHNR and CDR2 FQNEAQ (reference sequence). This CDR3 contains 15 residues. Between the trimmed V and J ends, which lost 9 bases and 4 bases, there was a span of 21 bases. DNA for the CDR3: TGTGCCAGTACAATGTCTCGGGAGGGGGGCACTGAAGCTTTCTTT. Translating gives CASTMSREGGTEAFF.

The chain carries TRBV19 and TRBJ1-5, with TRBD1 matching 9 bases. This CDR3 spans 13 amino acids. Per germline, CDR1 LNHDA and CDR2 SQIVND (reference sequence). This CDR3 reads CTSGQGLNQPQHF. CDR3 nucleotide sequence: TGTACCTCTGGACAGGGGCTCAATCAGCCCCAGCATTTT.

The chain is built from TRBV6-5 and TRBJ2-5; TRBD1 aligns across 7 bases. This CDR3 has 16 amino acids. V shed 0 bases and J 2 bases; nucleotides not matched to a gene: 6. Germline V lookup: CDR1 MNHEY, CDR2 SVGAGI. DNA of the CDR3: TGTGCCAGCAGTTACTCGAGGGACAGCCTTCAAGAGACCCAGTACTTC. It codes for CASSYSRDSLQETQYF.

The chain is built from TRBV4-3 and TRBJ1-5, with 8 positions matching TRBD1. The CDR3 is 14 amino acids. Per the germline V gene, CDR1 is LGHNA and CDR2 is YSLEER. J lost 9 bases, V lost 1 base, and 5 bases had no gene match. In DNA form, the CDR3 reads TGCGCCAGCAGCCAAGTCCCCACAGGGGGGCCCCAGCATTTT. It translates to CASSQVPTGGPQHF.

The chain combines TRBV10-3 with TRBJ2-5; unclear D gene. This CDR3 spans 13 amino acids. The ends were cut back, 8 bases at V and 0 bases at J, with 10 bases in the middle. The germline V gene encodes CDR1 ENHRY and CDR2 SYGVKD. The CDR3 nucleotides are TGTGCCATCGCGGAGCGCAACCAAGAGACCCAGTACTTC. It encodes CAIAERNQETQYF.

On this clone: One junction end disagrees with the germline gene, perhaps due to a read error. In DNA, the CDR3 is TGCGCCAGCAGCCCGAACGACAGGATTTACGAGCAGTGCTTC. It encodes CASSPNDRIYEQCF. The chain has TRBV4-1 and TRBJ2-7, with a possible D match to TRBD1 (6 bases). Germline values: CDR1 MGHRA, CDR2 YSYEKL. This CDR3 is built from 14 residues.

V usage is TRBV4-3 and J usage is TRBJ1-2; no firm D call. CDR3 size: 13 residues. Germline V lookup: CDR1 LGHNA, CDR2 YSLEER. V lost 6 bases, J lost 3 bases, and 11 bases lay in between. The CDR3 DNA reads as TGCGCCAGCAGTCCTTGGAGGGACTATGGCTACACCTTC. It translates to CASSPWRDYGYTF.

This clone was seen more than once but under ten times. The chain employs TRBV19 and TRBJ2-7, with TRBD2 matching 10 bases. Germline V gene lookup returns CDR1 LNHDA and CDR2 SQIVND (reference sequence). This CDR3 contains 17 residues. The ends lost 4 bases at V and 2 bases at J; junction bases unmatched: 11. The CDR3 spells CASSTPRVAGGPYEQYF. The DNA for the CDR3 is TGTGCCAGTAGTACCCCCCGGGTAGCGGGGGGTCCCTACGAGCAGTACTTC.

The chain has TRBV28 and TRBJ1-5, with TRBD1 matching 7 bases. The germline V gene has CDR1 MDHEN and CDR2 SYDVKM. CDR3 length: 12 residues. Unmatched junction bases numbered 5, after V lost 8 bases and J lost 7 bases. CDR3 protein: CASGDRAQPQHF. The CDR3 bases are TGTGCCAGCGGAGACAGGGCCCAGCCCCAGCATTTT.

The rearrangement joins TRBV9 to TRBJ2-3; 9 bases are shared with TRBD2. With V trimmed by 2 bases and J by 6 bases, 7 bases remained unmatched. CDR3 length: 15 amino acids. Germline V gene lookup returns CDR1 SGDLS and CDR2 YYNGEE. In DNA, the CDR3 is TGTGCCAGCAGCGTCGGCGGGAGGGTCCCCGATACGCAGTATTTT. Translation: CASSVGGRVPDTQYF.

V is TRBV4-3 and J is TRBJ2-3; 8 bases align to TRBD2. The V gene end was trimmed by 1 base and the J gene end by 1 base; junction bases not matched to a gene: 7. The CDR3 covers 17 residues. In germline, CDR1 is LGHNA, CDR2 YSLEER. This chain's CDR3 is CASSQGPSGLGTDTQYF. The CDR3 DNA sequence: TGCGCCAGCAGCCAAGGCCCTAGCGGGTTAGGCACAGATACGCAGTATTTT.

The CDR3 spells CASSLFAPEGQPQHF. CDR3 sequence (DNA): TGTGCCAGCAGTTTATTTGCCCCGGAGGGACAGCCCCAGCATTTT. The J gene is TRBJ1-5, the V gene TRBV28; D remains unclear. Trimming left V 1 base short and J 7 bases short, with 14 bases between. Germline V gene lookup returns CDR1 MDHEN and CDR2 SYDVKM. This CDR3 has 15 amino acids.

V usage is TRBV19 and J usage is TRBJ2-2; 11 nucleotides line up with TRBD1. This CDR3 is built from 18 residues. J was trimmed by 6 bases and V by 5 bases; bases with no gene match: 14. Germline-derived CDR1 and CDR2 are LNHDA and SQIVND (reference sequence). The DNA for the CDR3 is TGTGCCAGTAGTGTCCGGGACAGGGGGACAGGGGGTCCCGGGGAGCTGTTTTTT. Translated, it gives CASSVRDRGTGGPGELFF.

The chain has TRBV6-5 and TRBJ2-3, with 7 positions matching TRBD2. The CDR3 covers 14 residues. Germline CDR1 MNHEY, CDR2 SVGAGI. V shed 4 bases and J 4 bases; nucleotides not matched to a gene: 5. CDR3 sequence: CASSFGLESDTQYF. CDR3 DNA sequence: TGTGCCAGCAGTTTTGGACTAGAGTCAGATACGCAGTATTTT.

V gene TRBV29-1 combines with J gene TRBJ1-2; TRBD1 aligns across 12 bases. The ends lost 7 bases at V and 8 bases at J; junction bases unmatched: 8. This CDR3 spans 13 amino acids. Germline assignment: CDR1 SQVTM and CDR2 ANQGSEA. The CDR3 DNA sequence: TGCAGCGCTAGGGGACAGGGGGCTGACGGCTACACCTTC. As protein: CSARGQGADGYTF.